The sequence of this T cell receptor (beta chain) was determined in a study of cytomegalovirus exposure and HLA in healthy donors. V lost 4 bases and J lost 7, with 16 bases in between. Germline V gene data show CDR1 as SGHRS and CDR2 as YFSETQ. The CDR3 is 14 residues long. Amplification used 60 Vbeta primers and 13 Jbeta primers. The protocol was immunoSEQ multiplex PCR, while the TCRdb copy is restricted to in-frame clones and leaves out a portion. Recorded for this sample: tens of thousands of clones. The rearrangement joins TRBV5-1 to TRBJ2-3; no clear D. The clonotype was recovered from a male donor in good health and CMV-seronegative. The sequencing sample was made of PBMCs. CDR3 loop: CASSLDPYVNTQYF. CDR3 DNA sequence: TGCGCCAGCAGCCTGGACCCCTACGTCAATACGCAGTATTTT.